This T cell receptor beta chain came from a study of blood T cell repertoires in COVID-19. Turning to the study itself: From T cells, B-cell-depleted T cells, or PBMCs came the material, which was cDNA or gDNA.

Individuals aged about 18 to 95 years were recruited from about two dozen US areas. The germline CDR1 and CDR2 sequences are LGHNA and YSLEER. The CDR3 is 15 amino acids. V dropped 6 bases and J dropped 7 bases, with 16 bases sitting between them. Original analysis: Reference gene primer amplification gave nucleated cell count estimates. Sequencing used immunoSEQ multiplex PCR; TCRdb keeps in-frame clones, though not all of them. The V and J calls and clone size were taken over from that table, and D and trimming were inferred from the DNA. This sample yields 95,000 to 150,000 clones, of which roughly 89% are seen a single time; under 5% belongs to the top ten.

This chain joins TRBV4-3 and TRBJ1-6; D possibly corresponds to TRBD1 (5 bases). The sequence came from a woman aged 25 to 39 who had recovered from COVID-19. Sequencing used PBMCs or T cells enriched from blood (not recorded which). The CDR3 DNA follows: TGCGCCAGCAGTTTTATAGGGGATTTAAATTCACCCCTCCACTTT. This translates into CASSFIGDLNSPLHF.